This T cell receptor beta chain was observed in a study of T cells in Graves' hyperthyroidism and ophthalmopathy. In germline, CDR1 is MNHEY, CDR2 SVGEGT. The CDR3 consists of 13 residues. Trimming cost V 5 bases and J 9 bases, with 14 bases left between them. The CDR3 regions of TCR beta were amplified from RNA transcripts. The HTBI primer set was used in a first-round RT-PCR of the TCR CDR3. TCRdb analysed the multiplex PCR reads with MiXCR anew, one entry per CDR3 protein. The data hold about 580,000 distinct CDR3 sequences, with about 14% observed a single time. This clonotype was detected only a few times.

This receptor was identified in a woman in her twenties or thirties with Graves' hyperthyroidism that later progressed to Graves' ophthalmopathy. Sequences were obtained from blood. This rearrangement joins TRBV6-2 or TRBV6-3 to TRBJ1-5; D is ambiguous. CDR3 in amino acids: CASSQDFSRPQHF. Here the CDR3 DNA reads TGTGCCAGCAGTCAGGACTTCTCACGGCCCCAGCATTTT.